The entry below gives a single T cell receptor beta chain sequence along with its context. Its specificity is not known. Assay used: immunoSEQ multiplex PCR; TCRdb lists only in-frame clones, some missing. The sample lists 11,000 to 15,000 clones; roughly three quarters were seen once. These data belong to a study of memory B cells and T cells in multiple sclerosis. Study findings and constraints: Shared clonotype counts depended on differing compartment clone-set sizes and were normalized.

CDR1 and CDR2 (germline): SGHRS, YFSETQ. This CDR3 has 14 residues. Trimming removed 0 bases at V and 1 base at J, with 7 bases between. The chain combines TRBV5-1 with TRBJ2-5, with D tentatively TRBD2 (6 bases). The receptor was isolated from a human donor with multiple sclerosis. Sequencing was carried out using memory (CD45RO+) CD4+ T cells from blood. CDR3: CASSLGGVQETQYF. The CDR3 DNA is TGCGCCAGCAGCTTGGGGGGGGTCCAAGAGACCCAGTACTTC.